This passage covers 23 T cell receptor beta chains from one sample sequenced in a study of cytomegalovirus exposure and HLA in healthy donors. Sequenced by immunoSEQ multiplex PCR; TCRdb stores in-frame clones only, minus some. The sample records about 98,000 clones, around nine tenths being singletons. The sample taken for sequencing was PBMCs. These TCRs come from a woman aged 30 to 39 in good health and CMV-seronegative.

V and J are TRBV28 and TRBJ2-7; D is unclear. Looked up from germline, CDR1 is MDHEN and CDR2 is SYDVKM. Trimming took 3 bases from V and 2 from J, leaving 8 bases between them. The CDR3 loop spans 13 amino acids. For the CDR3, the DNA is TGTGCCAGCAGTTTTGTTCTTACCTACGAGCAGTACTTC. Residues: CASSFVLTYEQYF.

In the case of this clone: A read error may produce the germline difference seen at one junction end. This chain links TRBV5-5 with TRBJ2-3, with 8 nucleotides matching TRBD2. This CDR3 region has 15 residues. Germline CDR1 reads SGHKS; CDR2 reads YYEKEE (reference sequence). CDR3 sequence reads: CASSLRSGGTDTQYF. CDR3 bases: TGTGCCAGCAGCTTGCGCAGCGGGGGCACGGATACGCAGTATTTT.

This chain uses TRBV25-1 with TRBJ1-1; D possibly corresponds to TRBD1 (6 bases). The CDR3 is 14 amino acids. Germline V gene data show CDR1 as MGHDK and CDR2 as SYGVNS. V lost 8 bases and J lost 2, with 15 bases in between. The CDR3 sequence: CASLTGWGNTEAFF. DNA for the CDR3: TGTGCCAGCCTGACAGGCTGGGGAAACACTGAAGCTTTCTTT.

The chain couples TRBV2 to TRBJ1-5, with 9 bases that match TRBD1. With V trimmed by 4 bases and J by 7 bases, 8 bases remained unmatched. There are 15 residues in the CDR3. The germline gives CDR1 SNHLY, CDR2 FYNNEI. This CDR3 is CASSGEQGAGQPQHF. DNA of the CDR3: TGTGCCAGCAGTGGAGAACAGGGGGCGGGACAGCCCCAGCATTTT.

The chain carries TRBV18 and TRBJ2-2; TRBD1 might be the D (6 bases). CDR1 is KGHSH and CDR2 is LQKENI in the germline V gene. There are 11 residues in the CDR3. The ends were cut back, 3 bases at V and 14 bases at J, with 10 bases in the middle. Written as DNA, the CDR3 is TGTGCCAGCTCACCGAAGACAGGACTGTTTTTT. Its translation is CASSPKTGLFF.

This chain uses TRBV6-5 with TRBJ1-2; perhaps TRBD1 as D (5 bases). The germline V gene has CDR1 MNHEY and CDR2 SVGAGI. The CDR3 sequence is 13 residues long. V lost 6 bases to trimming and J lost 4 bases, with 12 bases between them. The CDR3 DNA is TGTGCCAGCAGACCCACAGGCGCCTATGGCTACACCTTC. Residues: CASRPTGAYGYTF.

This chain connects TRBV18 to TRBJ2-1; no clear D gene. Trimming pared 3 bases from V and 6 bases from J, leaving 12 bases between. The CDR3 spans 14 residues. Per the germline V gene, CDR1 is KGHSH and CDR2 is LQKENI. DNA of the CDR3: TGTGCCAGCTCACCTAAGAGCTACGCCAATGAGCAGTTCTTC. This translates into CASSPKSYANEQFF.

The CDR3: CASSFSGYSTDTQYF. CDR3 sequence (DNA): TGTGCCAGCAGCTTCAGCGGATATAGCACAGATACGCAGTATTTT. This chain links TRBV7-6 with TRBJ2-3; maybe TRBD2 (5 bases). V gave up 3 bases and J gave up 0 bases, with 10 bases separating them. In germline, CDR1 is SGHVS, CDR2 FNYEAQ. This CDR3 has 15 amino acids. The whole variable domain, filled in from reference TRBV7-6 and TRBJ2-3, reads GAGVSQSPRYKVTKRGQDVALRCDPISGHVSLYWYRQALGQGPEFLTYFNYEAQQDKSGLPNDRFSAERPEGSISTLTIQRTEQRDSAMYRCASSFSGYSTDTQYFGPGTRLTVL.

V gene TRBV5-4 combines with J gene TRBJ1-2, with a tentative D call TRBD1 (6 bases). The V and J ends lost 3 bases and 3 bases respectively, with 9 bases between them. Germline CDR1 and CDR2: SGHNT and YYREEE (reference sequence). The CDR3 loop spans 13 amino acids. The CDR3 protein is CASSSPGDYGYTF. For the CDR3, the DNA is TGTGCCAGCAGCTCCCCAGGGGACTATGGCTACACCTTC.

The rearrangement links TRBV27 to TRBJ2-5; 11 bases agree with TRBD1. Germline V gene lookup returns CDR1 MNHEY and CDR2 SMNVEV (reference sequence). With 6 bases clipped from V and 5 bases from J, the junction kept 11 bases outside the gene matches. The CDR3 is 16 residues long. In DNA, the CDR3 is TGTGCCAGCAGACCAGGACAGGGGGCATGGGATGAGACCCAGTACTTC. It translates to CASRPGQGAWDETQYF.

The CDR3 spells CASSLVTGGNTIYF. DNA for the CDR3: TGTGCCAGCAGCTTAGTAACCGGGGGAAACACCATATATTTT. The chain has TRBV11-2 and TRBJ1-3; no clear D. V gave up 1 base and J gave up 4 bases, with 8 bases separating them. Germline loops: CDR1 SGHAT, CDR2 FQNNGV. There are 14 residues in the CDR3.

The CDR3 coding sequence is TGTGCCAGCTCACCTCGACAGCTTAACTCTGGGGCCAACGTCCTGACTTTC. Amino acids: CASSPRQLNSGANVLTF. The chain employs TRBV18 and TRBJ2-6, with D possibly matching TRBD1 (5 bases). Germline-derived CDR1 and CDR2 are KGHSH and LQKENI. The length of the CDR3 is 17 residues. Trimming shortened V by 3 bases and J by 0 bases, and 12 bases separated the two germline ends.

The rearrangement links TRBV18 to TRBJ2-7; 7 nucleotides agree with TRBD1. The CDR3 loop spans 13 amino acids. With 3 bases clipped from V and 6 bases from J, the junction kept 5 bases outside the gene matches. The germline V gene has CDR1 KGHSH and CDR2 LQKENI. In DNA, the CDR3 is TGTGCCAGCTCACCGACAGGGTCGGGCGAGCAGTACTTC. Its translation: CASSPTGSGEQYF.

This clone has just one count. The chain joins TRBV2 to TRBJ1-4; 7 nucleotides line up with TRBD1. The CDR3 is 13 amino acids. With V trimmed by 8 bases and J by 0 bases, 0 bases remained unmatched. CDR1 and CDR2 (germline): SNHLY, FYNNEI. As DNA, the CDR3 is TGTGCCAGCCAGGGGGCAACTAATGAAAAACTGTTTTTT. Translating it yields CASQGATNEKLFF.

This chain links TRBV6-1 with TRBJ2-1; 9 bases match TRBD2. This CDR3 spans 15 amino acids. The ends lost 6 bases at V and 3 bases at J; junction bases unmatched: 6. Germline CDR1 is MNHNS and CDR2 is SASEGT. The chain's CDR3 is CASRASGVFYNEQFF. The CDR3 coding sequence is TGTGCCAGCAGGGCTAGCGGGGTATTCTACAATGAGCAGTTCTTC.

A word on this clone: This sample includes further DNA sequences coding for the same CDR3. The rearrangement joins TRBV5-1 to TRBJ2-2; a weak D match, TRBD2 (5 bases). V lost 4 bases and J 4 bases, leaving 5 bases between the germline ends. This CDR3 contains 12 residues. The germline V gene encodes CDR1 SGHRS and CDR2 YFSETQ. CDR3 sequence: CASSGSTGELFF. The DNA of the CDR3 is TGCGCCAGCAGCGGGAGCACCGGGGAGCTGTTTTTT.

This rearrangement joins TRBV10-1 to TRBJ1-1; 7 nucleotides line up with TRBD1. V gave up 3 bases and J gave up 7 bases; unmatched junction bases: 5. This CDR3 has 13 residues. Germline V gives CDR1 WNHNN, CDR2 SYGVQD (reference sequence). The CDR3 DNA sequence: TGCGCCAGCAGTGACAAGGGGGCAAATGAAGCTTTCTTT. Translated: CASSDKGANEAFF.

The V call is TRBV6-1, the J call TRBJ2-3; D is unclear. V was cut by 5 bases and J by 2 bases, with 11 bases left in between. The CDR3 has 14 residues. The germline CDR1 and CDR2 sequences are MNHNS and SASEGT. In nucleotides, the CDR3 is TGTGCCAGCAGTCCCGGCGGCCCCACAGATACGCAGTATTTT. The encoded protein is CASSPGGPTDTQYF.

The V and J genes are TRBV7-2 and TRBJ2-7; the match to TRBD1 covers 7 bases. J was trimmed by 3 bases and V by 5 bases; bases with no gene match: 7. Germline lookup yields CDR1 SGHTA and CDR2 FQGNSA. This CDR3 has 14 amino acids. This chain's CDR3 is CASSDGQVLYEQYF. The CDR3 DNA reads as TGTGCCAGCAGCGACGGACAGGTCCTCTACGAGCAGTACTTC.

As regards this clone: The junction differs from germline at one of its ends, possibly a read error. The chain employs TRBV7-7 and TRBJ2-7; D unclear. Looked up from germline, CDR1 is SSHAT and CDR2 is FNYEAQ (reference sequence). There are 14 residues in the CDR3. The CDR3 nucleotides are TGTGCTAGCAGCTTAGCCCCCGGTCCCCACGAGCAGTACTTC. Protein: CASSLAPGPHEQYF.

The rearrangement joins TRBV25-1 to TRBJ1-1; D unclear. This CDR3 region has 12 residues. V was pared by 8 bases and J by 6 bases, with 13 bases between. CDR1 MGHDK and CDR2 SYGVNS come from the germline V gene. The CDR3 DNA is TGTGCCAGCGGCGCCGGGAGAGCTGAAGCTTTCTTT. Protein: CASGAGRAEAFF.

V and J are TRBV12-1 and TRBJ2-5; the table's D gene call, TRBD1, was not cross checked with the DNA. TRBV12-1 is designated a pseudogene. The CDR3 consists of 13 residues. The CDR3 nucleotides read TGTGCCAGCAGACAGACGGACCAAGAGACCCAGTACTTC. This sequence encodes CASRQTDQETQYF.

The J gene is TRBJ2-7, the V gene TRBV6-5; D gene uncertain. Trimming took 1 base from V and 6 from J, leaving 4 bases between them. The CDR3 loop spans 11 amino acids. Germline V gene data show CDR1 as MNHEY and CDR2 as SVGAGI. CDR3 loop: CASSYFREQYF. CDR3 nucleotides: TGTGCCAGCAGTTACTTCCGCGAGCAGTACTTC.